The clone carrying this TCR beta chain was detected ten times or more. Described time point: longitudinal time-point 1 (baseline). PBMCs stored at -80 C, 2 million in total, were the source of the unsorted libraries. V was pared by 6 bases and J by 4 bases, with 16 bases between. The CDR3 loop spans 14 amino acids. Germline V gene lookup returns CDR1 SQVTM and CDR2 ANQGSEA. TCRdb used MiXCR to reprocess the 5' RACE reads, holding one entry per CDR3 protein. The repertoire holds tens of thousands of distinct CDR3 sequences, with roughly 10% as singletons. These data originate in a study of neurological immune-mediated disorders.

This receptor was obtained from a woman in her forties in good health. Sequences were obtained from PBMCs. The chain employs TRBV29-1 and TRBJ2-1, with D unresolved. In DNA, the CDR3 is TGCAGCGTCCTGGGCCCTACCTCTTACAATGAGCAGTTCTTC. Its protein is CSVLGPTSYNEQFF.